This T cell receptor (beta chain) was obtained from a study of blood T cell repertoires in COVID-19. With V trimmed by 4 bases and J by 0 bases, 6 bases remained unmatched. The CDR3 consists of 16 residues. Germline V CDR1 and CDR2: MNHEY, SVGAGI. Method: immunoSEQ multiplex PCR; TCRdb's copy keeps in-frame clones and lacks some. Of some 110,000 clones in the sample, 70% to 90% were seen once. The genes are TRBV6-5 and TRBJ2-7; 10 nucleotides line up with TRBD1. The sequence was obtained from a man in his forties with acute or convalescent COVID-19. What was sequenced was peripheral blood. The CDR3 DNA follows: TGTGCCAGCAGTTCCTTGGGACAGGGGAGCTCCTACGAGCAGTACTTC. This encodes CASSSLGQGSSYEQYF.